This T cell receptor beta chain comes out of a study of T cell responses to AZD1222 COVID-19 vaccine. Whole-study findings and limits: A reported finding is that nearly half of spike-specific TCRs target unmutated variant regions. Spike was spanned by vaccine-associated CD4 TCRs, with dominance at 160-218 and 743-854. After the peak T cell response, and only then, were repertoires sampled.

Measured with immunoSEQ multiplex PCR; TCRdb has only the in-frame clones, and not every one. This sample has approximately 74,000 clones, with roughly 82% found just once. With regard to this clone: Antigen: not known.

CDR3 length equals 16 residues. Germline CDR1 is GTSNPN and CDR2 is SVGIG (reference sequence). Trimming left V 8 bases short and J 0 bases short, with 22 bases between. Sequencing was performed on peripheral blood, taken on day 0 of AZD1222 vaccination. This receptor was identified in an adult in good health. This chain joins TRBV30 and TRBJ2-5, with D perhaps TRBD1 (5 bases). DNA for the CDR3: TGTGCCCTGGCTAAGGGGTGGCAGATGTACCAAGAGACCCAGTACTTC. Translating gives CALAKGWQMYQETQYF.